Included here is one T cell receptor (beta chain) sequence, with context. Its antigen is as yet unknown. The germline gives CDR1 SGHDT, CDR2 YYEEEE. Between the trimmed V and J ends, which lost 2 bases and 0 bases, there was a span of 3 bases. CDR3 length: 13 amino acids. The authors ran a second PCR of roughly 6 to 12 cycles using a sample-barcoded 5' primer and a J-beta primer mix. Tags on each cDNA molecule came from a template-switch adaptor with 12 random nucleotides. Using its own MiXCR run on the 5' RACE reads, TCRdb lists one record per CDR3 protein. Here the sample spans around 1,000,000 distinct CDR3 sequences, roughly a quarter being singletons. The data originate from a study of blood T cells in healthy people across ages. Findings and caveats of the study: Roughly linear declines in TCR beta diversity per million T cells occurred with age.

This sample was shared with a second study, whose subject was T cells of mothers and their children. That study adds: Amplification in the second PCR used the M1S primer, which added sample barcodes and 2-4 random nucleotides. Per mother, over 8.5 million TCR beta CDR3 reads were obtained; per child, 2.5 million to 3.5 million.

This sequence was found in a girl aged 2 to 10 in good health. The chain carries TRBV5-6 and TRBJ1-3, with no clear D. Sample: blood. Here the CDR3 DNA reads TGTGCCAGCAGCTTCCTCTCTGGAAACACCATATATTTT. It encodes CASSFLSGNTIYF.